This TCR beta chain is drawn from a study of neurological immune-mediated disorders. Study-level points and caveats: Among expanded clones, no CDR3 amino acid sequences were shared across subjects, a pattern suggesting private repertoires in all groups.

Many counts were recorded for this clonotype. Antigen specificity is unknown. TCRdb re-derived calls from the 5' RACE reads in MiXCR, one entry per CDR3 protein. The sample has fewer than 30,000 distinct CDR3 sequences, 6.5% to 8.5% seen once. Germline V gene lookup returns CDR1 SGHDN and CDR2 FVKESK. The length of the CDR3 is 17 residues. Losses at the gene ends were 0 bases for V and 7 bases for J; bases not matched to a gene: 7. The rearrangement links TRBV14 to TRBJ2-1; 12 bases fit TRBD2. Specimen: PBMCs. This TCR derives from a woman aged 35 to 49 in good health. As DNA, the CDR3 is TGTGCCAGCAGCCAAGAAACAGGACTAGCGGGACTGAATGAGCAGTTCTTC. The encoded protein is CASSQETGLAGLNEQFF.